The entry below describes one T cell receptor (beta chain). Its matching antigen is unknown. CDR1 and CDR2 from the germline V gene are SGHTA and FQGNSA. V shed 1 base and J 11 bases; nucleotides not matched to a gene: 8. This CDR3 region has 16 residues. This record belongs to a study of T-cell reconstitution after alpha-beta-depleted transplantation in children. Preparation of the TCRbeta library was carried out with unique molecular identifiers. TCRdb fed the PCR reads into MiXCR, producing one record per CDR3 protein. The data show about a million distinct CDR3 sequences, about 29% seen once. Regarding the study as a whole: Certain patients had high TCRbeta diversity at day 60, and it came from recipient T cells and thymic progenitors that survived. The origin of alpha-beta T cells about two months after transplant was reportedly several hundred expanded graft clones. By one year post-transplant, T-cell counts and diversity largely arose from T cells that were newly produced.

The rearrangement joins TRBV7-2 to TRBJ1-6; 10 positions match TRBD1. Sequencing used PBMCs, mostly from graft donor cells, obtained 360 days after TCRalphabeta/CD19-depleted stem cell transplant. This clonotype was sampled from a boy under two years old who had a stem cell transplant for SCID, so the T cells may come from the graft donor. The CDR3 coding sequence is TGTGCCAGCAGCTTAGACGGGACAGGGGTGAGAACACCCCTCCACTTT. This sequence encodes CASSLDGTGVRTPLHF. The complete variable domain, with remaining parts taken from reference TRBV7-2 and TRBJ1-6, reads GAGVSQSPSNKVTEKGKDVELRCDPISGHTALYWYRQSLGQGLEFLIYFQGNSAPDKSGLPSDRFSAERTGGSVSTLTIQRTQQEDSAVYLCASSLDGTGVRTPLHFGNGTRLTVT.